This paragraph reports one T cell receptor (beta chain). This clone appeared once. What this receptor recognizes is not known. Per-nucleotide qualities are absent, and no much larger clonotype sits a single base away. These data originate in a study of blood T cell repertoires in COVID-19 (dated by TCRdb to 2020 to 2021). Background on the whole study: The collaborator samples originated in the United States, Italy and Spain and spanned the acute and convalescent phases of COVID-19. The prospective study material was composed of cDNA or gDNA derived from T cells, B-cell-depleted T cells, or PBMCs. The dataset comprised deeply sampled blood TCRbeta repertoires from subjects exposed to, actively infected with, or recovered from COVID-19. A freely available public database, intended as a resource for researchers studying the immune response to SARS-CoV-2, is where the repertoires were released. Samples came from the ongoing ImmuneRACE study (first 160 participants) plus 1,254 subjects from 6 global collaborators. A de-identified subject ID, COVID-19 status, age in years and sex were almost always included in the sample metadata. Where available, HLA class I and class II types were obtained from metadata supplied by the sample provider rather than from assay-based typing.

The CDR3 contains 15 residues, cysteine and phenylalanine counted. Left in the record is the CDR3 DNA by itself, 45 bases read in frame from the first base. Relative to germline, V is 1 base shorter and J is 4 bases shorter, with 11 bases between their ends. Per the germline V gene, LGHNA is the CDR1 and YNFKEQ is the CDR2. Whole blood was collected in K2EDTA tubes by collaborating institutions according to the institutions' own protocols. Collaborator samples were shipped for TCRbeta analysis as frozen whole blood, isolated PBMCs, or DNA extracted from either sample type. Overall study outcomes, separate from this receptor: The amount of clinical and demographic metadata varied by source and participant and was provided uncurated.

The immunoSEQ Assay, a bias-controlled multiplex PCR, was used to amplify TCRbeta CDR3 regions from genomic DNA. The authors' analysis ran thus. The number of nucleated cells in each sample was estimated by amplification of reference gene primers within the assay. To quantify the absolute abundance of each unique TCRbeta CDR3 rearrangement, sequence reads were collapsed and filtered. For each sample, productive Simpson clonality was calculated by taking the square root of Simpson's diversity index across productive rearrangements. TCRdb retrieved this table from immuneACCESS and kept in-frame rearrangements only. Not all clones are present; in checked studies, unresolved V genes account for under half, and no reason is known for the remainder. Clone size and the V and J calls come from that table; the DNA yielded D and trimming. This sample is represented by 200,000 to 300,000 clones; approximately 80% of them were singletons. The biggest ten clones account for 8% to 9.5% of the sample.

Sequenced: peripheral blood. The chain couples TRBV4-2 to TRBJ1-5; the D gene is perhaps TRBD1, on 5 matching bases. This clonotype was sampled from a human donor in a cohort sampled during active COVID-19. The nucleotide sequence is TGTGCCAGCAGCCAAGCCGCAGGGAATAATCAGCCCCAGCATTTT. This yields the protein CASSQAAGNNQPQHF.